Included here is one T cell receptor beta chain sequence, with context. The data were taken from a study of blood T cell repertoires in COVID-19. This CDR3 is built from 14 residues. Germline CDR1 is KGHSH and CDR2 is LQKENI. Trimming cost V 5 bases and J 4 bases, with 14 bases left between them. Clones were read by immunoSEQ multiplex PCR, and TCRdb kept only the in-frame ones, dropping some. The sample carries 360,000 or so clones, roughly 90% recorded once. This chain joins TRBV18 and TRBJ1-1; possibly TRBD1 for D (5 bases). The source of this sequence is a woman aged 30 to 39 who had recovered from COVID-19. Source material: PBMCs or T cells enriched from blood (not recorded which). CDR3: CASSTQGSGTEAFF. The CDR3, as DNA: TGTGCCAGCTCAACGCAGGGTTCCGGCACTGAAGCTTTCTTT.